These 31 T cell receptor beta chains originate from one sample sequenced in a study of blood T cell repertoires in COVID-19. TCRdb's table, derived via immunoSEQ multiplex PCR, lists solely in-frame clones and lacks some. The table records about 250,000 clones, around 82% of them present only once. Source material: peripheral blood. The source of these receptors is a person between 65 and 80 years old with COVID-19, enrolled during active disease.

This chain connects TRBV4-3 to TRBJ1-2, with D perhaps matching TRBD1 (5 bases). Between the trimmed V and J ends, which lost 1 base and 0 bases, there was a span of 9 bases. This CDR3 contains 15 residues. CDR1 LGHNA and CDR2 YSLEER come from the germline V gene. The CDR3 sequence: CASSQGWTTNYGYTF. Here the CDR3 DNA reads TGCGCCAGCAGCCAAGGTTGGACAACTAACTATGGCTACACCTTC.

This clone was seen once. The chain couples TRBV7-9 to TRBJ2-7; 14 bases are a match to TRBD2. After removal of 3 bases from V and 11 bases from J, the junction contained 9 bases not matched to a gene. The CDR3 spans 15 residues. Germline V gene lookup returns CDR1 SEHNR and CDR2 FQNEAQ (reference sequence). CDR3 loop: CASSFSGTSGSWEYF. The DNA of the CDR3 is TGTGCCAGCAGCTTCTCCGGGACTAGCGGGAGTTGGGAGTACTTC. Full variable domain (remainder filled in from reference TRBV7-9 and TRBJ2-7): DTGVSQNPRHKITKRGQNVTFRCDPISEHNRLYWYRQTLGQGPEFLTYFQNEAQLEKSRLLSDRFSAERPKGSFSTLEIQRTEQGDSAMYLCASSFSGTSGSWEYFGPGTRLTVT.

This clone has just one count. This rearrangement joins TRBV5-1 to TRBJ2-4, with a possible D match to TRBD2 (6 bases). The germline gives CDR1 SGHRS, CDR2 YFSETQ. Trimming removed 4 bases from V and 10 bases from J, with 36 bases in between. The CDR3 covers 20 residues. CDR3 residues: CASSPREIMTSGYIGGIQYF. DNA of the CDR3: TGCGCCAGCAGCCCGAGGGAAATCATGACTAGTGGCTATATAGGTGGGATTCAGTACTTC.

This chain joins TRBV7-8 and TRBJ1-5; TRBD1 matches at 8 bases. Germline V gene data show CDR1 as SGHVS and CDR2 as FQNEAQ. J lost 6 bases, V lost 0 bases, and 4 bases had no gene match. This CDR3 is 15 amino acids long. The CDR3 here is CASSLAPRGRQPQHF. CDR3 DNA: TGTGCCAGCAGCTTAGCTCCCAGGGGGCGTCAGCCCCAGCATTTT.

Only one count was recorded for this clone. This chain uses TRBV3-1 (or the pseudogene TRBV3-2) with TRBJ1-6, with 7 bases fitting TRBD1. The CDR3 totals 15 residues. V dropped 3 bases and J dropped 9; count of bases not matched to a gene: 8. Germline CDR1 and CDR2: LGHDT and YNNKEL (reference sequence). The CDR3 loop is CASSQRDRNSSPLHF. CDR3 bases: TGTGCCAGCAGCCAGAGGGACAGAAATTCTTCACCCCTCCACTTT.

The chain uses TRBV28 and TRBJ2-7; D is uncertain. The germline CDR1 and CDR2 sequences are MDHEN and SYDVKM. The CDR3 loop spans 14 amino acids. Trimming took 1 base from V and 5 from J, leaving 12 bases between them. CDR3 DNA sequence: TGTGCCAGCAGTTTATTTGGGCTCACCCACGAGCAGTACTTC. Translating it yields CASSLFGLTHEQYF. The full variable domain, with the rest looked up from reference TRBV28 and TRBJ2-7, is DVKVTQSSRYLVKRTGEKVFLECVQDMDHENMFWYRQDPGLGLRLIYFSYDVKMKEKGDIPEGYSVSREKKERFSLILESASTNQTSMYLCASSLFGLTHEQYFGPGTRLTVT.

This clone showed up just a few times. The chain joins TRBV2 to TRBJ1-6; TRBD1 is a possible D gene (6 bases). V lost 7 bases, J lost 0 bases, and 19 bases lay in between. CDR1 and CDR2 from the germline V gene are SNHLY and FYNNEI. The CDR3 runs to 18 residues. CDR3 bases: TGTGCCAGCAAAGAGGGGTGGACAGAGAGCTCCTATAATTCACCCCTCCACTTT. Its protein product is CASKEGWTESSYNSPLHF.

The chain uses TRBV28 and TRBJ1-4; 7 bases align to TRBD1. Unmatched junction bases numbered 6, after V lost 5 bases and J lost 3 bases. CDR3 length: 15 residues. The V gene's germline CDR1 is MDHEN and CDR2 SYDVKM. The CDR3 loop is CASSTPGGPNEKLFF. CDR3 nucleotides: TGTGCCAGCAGTACCCCAGGGGGGCCTAATGAAAAACTGTTTTTT. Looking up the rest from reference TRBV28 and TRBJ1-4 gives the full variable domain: DVKVTQSSRYLVKRTGEKVFLECVQDMDHENMFWYRQDPGLGLRLIYFSYDVKMKEKGDIPEGYSVSREKKERFSLILESASTNQTSMYLCASSTPGGPNEKLFFGSGTQLSVL.

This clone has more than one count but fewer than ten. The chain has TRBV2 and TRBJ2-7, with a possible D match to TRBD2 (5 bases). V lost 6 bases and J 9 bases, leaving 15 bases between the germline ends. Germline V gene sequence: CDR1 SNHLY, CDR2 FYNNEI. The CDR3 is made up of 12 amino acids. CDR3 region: CASSVDYHVQYF. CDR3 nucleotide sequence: TGTGCCAGCAGCGTCGACTACCACGTGCAGTACTTC.

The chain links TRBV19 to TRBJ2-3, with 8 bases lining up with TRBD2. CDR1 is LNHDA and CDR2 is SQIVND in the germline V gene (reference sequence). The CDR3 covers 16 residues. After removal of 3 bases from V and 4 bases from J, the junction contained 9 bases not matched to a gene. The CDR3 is CASSIAAGRGADTQYF. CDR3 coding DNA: TGTGCCAGTAGTATCGCCGCCGGGAGGGGGGCAGATACGCAGTATTTT. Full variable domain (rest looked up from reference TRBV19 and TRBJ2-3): DGGITQSPKYLFRKEGQNVTLSCEQNLNHDAMYWYRQDPGQGLRLIYYSQIVNDFQKGDIAEGYSVSREKKESFPLTVTSAQKNPTAFYLCASSIAAGRGADTQYFGPGTRLTVL.

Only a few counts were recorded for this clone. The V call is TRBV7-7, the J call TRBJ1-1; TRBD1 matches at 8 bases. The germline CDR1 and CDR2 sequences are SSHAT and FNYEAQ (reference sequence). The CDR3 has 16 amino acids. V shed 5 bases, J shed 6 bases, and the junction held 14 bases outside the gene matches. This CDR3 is CASSLPPGQEGPEAFF. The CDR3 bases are TGTGCCAGCAGCCTCCCCCCGGGACAGGAGGGCCCTGAAGCTTTCTTT. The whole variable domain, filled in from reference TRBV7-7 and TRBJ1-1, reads GAGVSQSPRYKVTKRGQDVTLRCDPISSHATLYWYQQALGQGPEFLTYFNYEAQPDKSGLPSDRFSAERPEGSISTLTIQRTEQRDSAMYRCASSLPPGQEGPEAFFGQGTRLTVV.

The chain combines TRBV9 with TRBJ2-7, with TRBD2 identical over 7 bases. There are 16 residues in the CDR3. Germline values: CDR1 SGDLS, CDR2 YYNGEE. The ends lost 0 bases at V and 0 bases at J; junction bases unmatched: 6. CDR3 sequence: CASSVAPAGSSYEQYF. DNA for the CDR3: TGTGCCAGCAGCGTAGCTCCAGCGGGGAGCTCCTACGAGCAGTACTTC. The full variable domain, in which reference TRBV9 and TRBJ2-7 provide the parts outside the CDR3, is DSGVTQTPKHLITATGQRVTLRCSPRSGDLSVYWYQQSLDQGLQFLIQYYNGEERAKGNILERFSAQQFPDLHSELNLSSLELGDSALYFCASSVAPAGSSYEQYFGPGTRLTVT.

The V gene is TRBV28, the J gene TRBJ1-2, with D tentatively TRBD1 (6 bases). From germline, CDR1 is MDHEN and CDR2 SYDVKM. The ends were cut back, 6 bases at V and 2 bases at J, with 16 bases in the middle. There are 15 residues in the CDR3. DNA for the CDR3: TGTGCCAGCAGGCCCCGCGGGGGGCTCAACTATGGCTACACCTTC. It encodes CASRPRGGLNYGYTF.

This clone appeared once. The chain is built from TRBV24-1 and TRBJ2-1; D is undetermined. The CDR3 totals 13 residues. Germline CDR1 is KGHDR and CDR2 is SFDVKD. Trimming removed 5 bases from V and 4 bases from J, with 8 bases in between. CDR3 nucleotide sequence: TGTGCCACCAGTGTAACAAGTTACAATGAGCAGTTCTTC. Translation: CATSVTSYNEQFF.

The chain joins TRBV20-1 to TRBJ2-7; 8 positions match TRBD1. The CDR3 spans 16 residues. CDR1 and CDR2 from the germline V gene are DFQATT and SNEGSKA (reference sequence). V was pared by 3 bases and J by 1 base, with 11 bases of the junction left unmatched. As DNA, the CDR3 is TGCAGTGCTAGTTCGCGCCAGGGGGCACCATCCTACGAGCAGTACTTC. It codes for CSASSRQGAPSYEQYF.

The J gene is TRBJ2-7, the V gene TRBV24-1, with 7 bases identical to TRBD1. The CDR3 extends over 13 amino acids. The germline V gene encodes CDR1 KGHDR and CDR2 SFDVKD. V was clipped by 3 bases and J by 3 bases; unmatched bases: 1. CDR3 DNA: TGTGCCACCAGTGATACAGGGGACTACGAGCAGTACTTC. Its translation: CATSDTGDYEQYF.

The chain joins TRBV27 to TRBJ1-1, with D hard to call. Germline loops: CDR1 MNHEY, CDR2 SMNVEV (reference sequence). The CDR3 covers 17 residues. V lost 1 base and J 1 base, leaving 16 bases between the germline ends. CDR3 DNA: TGTGCCAGCAGTTTATTCGGAAGTCAGGTGGGGAACACTGAAGCTTTCTTT. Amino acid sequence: CASSLFGSQVGNTEAFF.

The CDR3 loop is CAVDRDSLTEAFF. The DNA for the CDR3 is TGTGCCGTCGACAGGGATTCCCTAACCGAAGCTTTCTTT. The chain joins TRBV6-5 to TRBJ1-1, with 7 bases matching TRBD1. V was clipped by 11 bases and J by 8 bases; unmatched bases: 14. The CDR3 length is 13 residues. Germline CDR1 and CDR2: MNHEY and SVGAGI.

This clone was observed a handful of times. CDR3 sequence (DNA): TGTGCCAGCAGCTTGGACGGACTAGCGGTCAATGAGCAGTTCTTC. It specifies CASSLDGLAVNEQFF. The chain recombines TRBV5-4 with TRBJ2-1; TRBD2 agrees at 10 bases. The germline V gene has CDR1 SGHNT and CDR2 YYREEE (reference sequence). V dropped 0 bases and J dropped 6; count of bases not matched to a gene: 3. The CDR3 length is 15 residues.

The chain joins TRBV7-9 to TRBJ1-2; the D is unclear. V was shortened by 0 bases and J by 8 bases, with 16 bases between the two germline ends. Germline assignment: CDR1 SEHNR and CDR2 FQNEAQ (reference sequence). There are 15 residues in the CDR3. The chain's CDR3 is CASSLAQTRLDGYTF. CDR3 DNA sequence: TGTGCCAGCAGCTTAGCCCAGACACGTCTCGACGGCTACACCTTC.

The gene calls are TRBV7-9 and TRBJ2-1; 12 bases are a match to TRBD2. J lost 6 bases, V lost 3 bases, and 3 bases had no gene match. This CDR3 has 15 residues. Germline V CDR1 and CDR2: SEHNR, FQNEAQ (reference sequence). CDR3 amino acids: CASSFPSGRANEQFF. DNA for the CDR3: TGTGCCAGCAGCTTTCCTAGCGGGAGGGCCAATGAGCAGTTCTTC. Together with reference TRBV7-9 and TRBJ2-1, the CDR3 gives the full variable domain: DTGVSQNPRHKITKRGQNVTFRCDPISEHNRLYWYRQTLGQGPEFLTYFQNEAQLEKSRLLSDRFSAERPKGSFSTLEIQRTEQGDSAMYLCASSFPSGRANEQFFGPGTRLTVL.

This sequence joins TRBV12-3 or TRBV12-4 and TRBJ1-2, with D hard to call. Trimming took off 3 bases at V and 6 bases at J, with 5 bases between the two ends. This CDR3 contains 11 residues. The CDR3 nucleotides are TGTGCCAGCAGTTTTTACAATGGCTACACCTTC. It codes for CASSFYNGYTF.

CDR3 in DNA: TGTGCCAGCAGCCAAACGACAGACCTTAGCTCCTACGAGCAGTACTTC. This sequence encodes CASSQTTDLSSYEQYF. V and J are TRBV3-1 (or the pseudogene TRBV3-2) and TRBJ2-7, with D possibly TRBD1 on 5 matching bases. Trimming took 2 bases from V and 0 from J, leaving 14 bases between them. Germline lookup yields CDR1 LGHDT and CDR2 YNNKEL (reference sequence). The CDR3 is 16 amino acids.

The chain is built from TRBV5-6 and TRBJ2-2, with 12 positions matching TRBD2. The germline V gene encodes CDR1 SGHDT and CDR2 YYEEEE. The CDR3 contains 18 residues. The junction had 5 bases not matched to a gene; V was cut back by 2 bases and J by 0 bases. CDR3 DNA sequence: TGTGCCAGCAGCTTTGGGACTAGCGGGCACTCGAACACCGGGGAGCTGTTTTTT. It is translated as CASSFGTSGHSNTGELFF.

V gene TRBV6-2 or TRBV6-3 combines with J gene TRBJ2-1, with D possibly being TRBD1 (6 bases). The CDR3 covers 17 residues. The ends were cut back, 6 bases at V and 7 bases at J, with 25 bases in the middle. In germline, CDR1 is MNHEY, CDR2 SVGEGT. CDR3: CASSHDRLGQTKNEQFF. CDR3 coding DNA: TGTGCCAGCAGCCATGATCGACTTGGACAGACTAAGAATGAGCAGTTCTTC.

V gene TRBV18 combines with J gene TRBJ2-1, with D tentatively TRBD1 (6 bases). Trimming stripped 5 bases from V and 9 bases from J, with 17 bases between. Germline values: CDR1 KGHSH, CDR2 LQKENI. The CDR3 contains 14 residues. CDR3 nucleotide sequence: TGTGCCAGCTCATCCCAGGACAGCTGGGTTGAGCAGTTCTTC. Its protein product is CASSSQDSWVEQFF.

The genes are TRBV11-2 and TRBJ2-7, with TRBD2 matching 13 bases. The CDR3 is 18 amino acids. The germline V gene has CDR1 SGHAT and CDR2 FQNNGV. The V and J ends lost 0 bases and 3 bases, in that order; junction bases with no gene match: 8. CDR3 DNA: TGTGCCAGCAGCTTAGATGTGGGACTAGCGGGAATGAGCTACGAGCAGTACTTC. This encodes CASSLDVGLAGMSYEQYF.

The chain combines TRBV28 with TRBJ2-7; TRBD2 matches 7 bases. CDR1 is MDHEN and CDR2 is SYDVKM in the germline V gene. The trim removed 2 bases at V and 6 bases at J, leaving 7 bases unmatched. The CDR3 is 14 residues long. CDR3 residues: CASSLGLVWGEQYF. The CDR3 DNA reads TGTGCCAGCAGTTTAGGACTAGTTTGGGGCGAGCAGTACTTC.

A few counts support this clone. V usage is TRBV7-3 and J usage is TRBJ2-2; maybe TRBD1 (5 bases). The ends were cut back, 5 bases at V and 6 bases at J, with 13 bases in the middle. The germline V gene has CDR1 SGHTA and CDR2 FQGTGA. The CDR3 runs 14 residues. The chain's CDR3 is CASSEARAPGELFF. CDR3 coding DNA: TGTGCCAGCAGCGAAGCCAGGGCACCCGGGGAGCTGTTTTTT.

In nucleotides, the CDR3 is TGTGCCAGCAGTGAATATGCAGGGGGGTTCGCTGAAGCTTTCTTT. Translated: CASSEYAGGFAEAFF. The gene calls are TRBV6-1 and TRBJ1-1, with 7 bases aligning to TRBD1. The CDR3 is 15 residues long. In germline, CDR1 is MNHNS, CDR2 SASEGT. V gave up 2 bases and J gave up 6 bases; unmatched junction bases: 9.

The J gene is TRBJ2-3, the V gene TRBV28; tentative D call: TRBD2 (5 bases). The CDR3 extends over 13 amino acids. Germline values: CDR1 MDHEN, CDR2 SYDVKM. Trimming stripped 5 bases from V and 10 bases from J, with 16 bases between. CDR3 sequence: CASSLTGVGAQYF. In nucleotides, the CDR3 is TGTGCCAGCAGTCTTACCGGGGTGGGTGCGCAGTATTTT.